The 18 T cell receptor beta chains listed next were all sequenced from one sample in a study of cytomegalovirus exposure and HLA in healthy donors. Use of 60 Vbeta and 13 Jbeta primers characterized the PCR. The method was immunoSEQ multiplex PCR; TCRdb's version includes in-frame clones alone and lacks a portion of them. The repertoire has tens of thousands of clones, roughly 76% of them found once; the top ten carry more than 2.5%. What was sequenced was PBMCs. The receptors were gathered from a man younger than 35 in good health and CMV-seronegative.

The chain recombines TRBV7-9 with TRBJ2-3, with 9 positions matching TRBD1. The CDR3 covers 15 residues. CDR1 SEHNR and CDR2 FQNEAQ come from the germline V gene (reference sequence). V trimming: 6 bases; J trimming: 4 bases; junction bases outside the gene matches: 8. CDR3 in amino acids: CASRLFRQGADTQYF. CDR3 in DNA: TGTGCCAGCAGATTATTCCGACAGGGGGCAGATACGCAGTATTTT.

The chain links TRBV6-6 to TRBJ2-7; 7 bases match TRBD1. CDR1 is MNHNY, CDR2 SVGAGI, per germline (reference sequence). The CDR3 runs to 16 residues. V was pared by 6 bases and J by 3 bases, with 14 bases of the junction left unmatched. DNA of the CDR3: TGTGCCAGCAGGCCTGCATTTGGGACAGCTGACTACGAGCAGTACTTC. Its protein product is CASRPAFGTADYEQYF.

This rearrangement joins TRBV6-5 to TRBJ2-1; 10 bases match TRBD2. The junction had 4 bases not matched to a gene; V was cut back by 6 bases and J by 2 bases. The germline gives CDR1 MNHEY, CDR2 SVGAGI. The CDR3 is 15 amino acids. In DNA, the CDR3 is TGTGCCAGCAGGCCGAGCGGGGGGGCCTACAATGAGCAGTTCTTC. This gives the protein CASRPSGGAYNEQFF.

CDR3 protein: CASSGPGQTYGYTF. The CDR3 coding sequence is TGTGCCAGCAGTGGGCCGGGACAGACCTATGGCTACACCTTC. The rearrangement joins TRBV2 to TRBJ1-2; TRBD1 aligns across 7 bases. Germline loops: CDR1 SNHLY, CDR2 FYNNEI. J was trimmed by 4 bases and V by 4 bases; bases with no gene match: 6. The CDR3 consists of 14 residues.

The chain uses TRBV6-5 and TRBJ1-5; 9 nucleotides line up with TRBD1. Germline-derived CDR1 and CDR2 are MNHEY and SVGAGI. Trimming cost V 6 bases and J 1 base; bases outside gene matches: 4. The CDR3 is 15 amino acids. The CDR3 is CASRAGQGSNQPQHF. DNA of the CDR3: TGTGCCAGCAGGGCCGGACAGGGGAGCAATCAGCCCCAGCATTTT.

This chain links TRBV14 with TRBJ1-6; 9 bases agree with TRBD1. This CDR3 region has 15 residues. Germline CDR1 SGHDN, CDR2 FVKESK. V lost 0 bases and J lost 10; bases outside the gene matches: 4. The CDR3 here is CASSQDGTGLSPLHF. The CDR3 DNA is TGTGCCAGCAGCCAAGACGGGACAGGGTTGTCACCCCTCCACTTT.

V and J are TRBV5-4 and TRBJ2-2; possible D gene TRBD2, 6 bases. Germline assignment: CDR1 SGHNT and CDR2 YYREEE (reference sequence). The CDR3 covers 16 residues. V was pared by 0 bases and J by 0 bases, with 9 bases between. The CDR3 spells CASSLEGGPNTGELFF. CDR3 nucleotides: TGTGCCAGCAGCTTGGAAGGAGGGCCGAACACCGGGGAGCTGTTTTTT.

The V gene is TRBV30, the J gene TRBJ2-7, with D perhaps TRBD1 (5 bases). Trimming removed 3 bases at V and 6 bases at J, with 12 bases between. This CDR3 is 12 amino acids long. Germline V gene data show CDR1 as GTSNPN and CDR2 as SVGIG (reference sequence). This chain's CDR3 is CAWRQGGGEQYF. The CDR3 DNA reads TGTGCCTGGAGGCAGGGTGGCGGCGAGCAGTACTTC.

The chain is built from TRBV10-3 and TRBJ2-6; unclear D gene. V dropped 11 bases and J dropped 7 bases, with 18 bases sitting between them. Germline V CDR1 and CDR2: ENHRY, SYGVKD. The CDR3 extends over 14 amino acids. The CDR3 sequence is CAASTFSSANVLTF. As DNA, the CDR3 is TGTGCCGCCTCGACATTTTCAAGCGCCAACGTCCTGACTTTC.

The chain carries TRBV7-8 and TRBJ2-3; D not resolved. The CDR3 has 14 residues. The germline CDR1 and CDR2 sequences are SGHVS and FQNEAQ. V lost 1 base and J 5 bases, leaving 10 bases between the germline ends. CDR3 sequence (DNA): TGTGCCAGCAGCTTAGTGCCCCTAGGAGATACGCAGTATTTT. It codes for CASSLVPLGDTQYF. Combining the CDR3 with reference TRBV7-8 and TRBJ2-3 gives the whole variable domain GAGVSQSPRYKVAKRGQDVALRCDPISGHVSLFWYQQALGQGPEFLTYFQNEAQLDKSGLPSDRFFAERPEGSVSTLKIQRTQQEDSAVYLCASSLVPLGDTQYFGPGTRLTVL.

This clone was seen only once. The rearrangement joins TRBV30 to TRBJ1-5; TRBD1 might be the D (5 bases). Trimming removed 0 bases from V and 6 bases from J, with 9 bases in between. The CDR3 spans 13 residues. The germline gives CDR1 GTSNPN, CDR2 SVGIG (reference sequence). CDR3: CAWSVGGIQPQHF. The CDR3, as DNA: TGTGCCTGGAGTGTGGGGGGGATTCAGCCCCAGCATTTT.

The chain carries TRBV11-2 and TRBJ2-7; 9 positions match TRBD1. The length of the CDR3 is 17 residues. Trimming removed 0 bases from V and 3 bases from J; junction bases left unmatched: 9. Germline V lookup: CDR1 SGHAT, CDR2 FQNNGV. CDR3 sequence: CASSLDWRDREVYEQYF. The CDR3 region has the DNA TGTGCCAGCAGCTTAGATTGGAGGGACAGGGAGGTCTACGAGCAGTACTTC.

The chain is built from TRBV19 and TRBJ2-5; D not certain. V dropped 4 bases and J dropped 2 bases, with 8 bases sitting between them. CDR3 length: 13 amino acids. CDR1 and CDR2 from the germline V gene are LNHDA and SQIVND (reference sequence). Here the CDR3 reads CASSTVPQETQYF. DNA for the CDR3: TGTGCCAGTAGTACAGTGCCGCAAGAGACCCAGTACTTC.

CDR3 loop: CASSYSFRGTGNTIYF. Here the CDR3 DNA reads TGTGCCAGCAGTTACTCGTTCAGGGGTACTGGAAACACCATATATTTT. The chain combines TRBV6-5 with TRBJ1-3; TRBD1 might be the D (6 bases). This CDR3 comprises 16 residues. From germline, CDR1 is MNHEY and CDR2 SVGAGI. The V and J ends lost 0 bases and 2 bases respectively, with 11 bases between them.

This clone was seen once. This chain uses TRBV19 with TRBJ1-6; a possible D gene is TRBD1 (5 bases). CDR3 length: 15 residues. The V gene lost 6 bases and the J gene lost 4 bases, with 13 bases spanning the gap. Germline loops: CDR1 LNHDA, CDR2 SQIVND (reference sequence). CDR3 DNA sequence: TGTGCCAGTAGACCCTCCCAGGGTTATAATTCACCCCTCCACTTT. Protein product: CASRPSQGYNSPLHF.

Concerning this clone: Germline and junction disagree at one end, which may indicate a read error. The chain has TRBV4-3 and TRBJ1-2, with unresolved D. The CDR3 sequence is 13 residues long. The germline V gene encodes CDR1 LGHNA and CDR2 YSLEER. CDR3 sequence reads: CASSQDARFGCTF. The CDR3, as DNA: TGCGCCAGCAGCCAAGACGCGAGGTTTGGCTGCACCTTC.

In this sample, this clone turned up once. The chain has TRBV5-1 and TRBJ2-3, with 10 nucleotides matching TRBD2. Per the germline V gene, CDR1 is SGHRS and CDR2 is YFSETQ. The CDR3 consists of 17 residues. With V trimmed by 0 bases and J by 2 bases, 6 bases remained unmatched. This chain's CDR3 is CASSLVTSGVITDTQYF. In DNA, the CDR3 is TGCGCCAGCAGCTTGGTTACTAGCGGGGTTATCACAGATACGCAGTATTTT.

This chain connects TRBV4-2 to TRBJ2-1, with D possibly being TRBD2 (6 bases). Germline V gene data show CDR1 as LGHNA and CDR2 as YNFKEQ. Trimming stripped 5 bases from V and 9 bases from J, with 17 bases between. The CDR3 loop spans 14 amino acids. In DNA form, the CDR3 reads TGTGCCAGCAGCGCCCGCCCTAGCGACGGTGAGCAGTTCTTC. Protein: CASSARPSDGEQFF.